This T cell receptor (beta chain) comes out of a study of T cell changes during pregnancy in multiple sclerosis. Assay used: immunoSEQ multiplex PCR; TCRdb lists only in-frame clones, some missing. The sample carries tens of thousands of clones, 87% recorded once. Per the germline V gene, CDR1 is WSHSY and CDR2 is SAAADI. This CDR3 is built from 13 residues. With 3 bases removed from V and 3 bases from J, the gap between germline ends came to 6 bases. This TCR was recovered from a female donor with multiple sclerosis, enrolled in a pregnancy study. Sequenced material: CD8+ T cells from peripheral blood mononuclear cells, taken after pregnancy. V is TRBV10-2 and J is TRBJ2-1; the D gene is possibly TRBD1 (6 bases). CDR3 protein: CASSEGGYNEQFF. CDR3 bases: TGCGCCAGCAGTGAAGGGGGCTACAATGAGCAGTTCTTC.